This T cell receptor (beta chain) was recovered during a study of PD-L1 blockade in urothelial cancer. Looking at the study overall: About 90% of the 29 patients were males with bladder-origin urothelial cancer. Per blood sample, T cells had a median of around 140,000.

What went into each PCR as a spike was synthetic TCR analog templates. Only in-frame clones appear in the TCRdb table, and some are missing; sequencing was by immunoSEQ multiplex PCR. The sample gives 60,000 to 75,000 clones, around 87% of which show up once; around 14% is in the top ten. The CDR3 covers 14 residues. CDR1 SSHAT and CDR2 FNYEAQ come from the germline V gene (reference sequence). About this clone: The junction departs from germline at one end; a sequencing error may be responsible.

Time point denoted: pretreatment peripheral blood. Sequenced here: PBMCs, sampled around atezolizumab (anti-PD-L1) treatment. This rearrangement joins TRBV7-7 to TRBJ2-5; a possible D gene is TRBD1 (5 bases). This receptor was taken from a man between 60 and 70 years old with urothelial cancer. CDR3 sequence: CASSLTFRAETQYF. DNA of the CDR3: TGTGCTAGCAGCTTAACTTTCAGGGCAGAGACCCAGTACTTC.